Listed here is a single T cell receptor (beta chain). Its antigen is unknown. The data belong to a study of TIL therapy for anti-PD-1-resistant metastatic lung cancer. Study at large: Tumors had a median PD-L1 proportion score of 4.5% to 7%.

V was clipped by 4 bases and J by 4 bases, with 7 bases between them. This CDR3 comprises 12 residues. Germline V gives CDR1 SGHNT, CDR2 YYREEE (reference sequence). Indicated time point: pre-treatment sample, taken before nivolumab and TIL therapy. Pleural nodules or supraclavicular lymph nodes made up most of the excised metastases sampled. Stage 4 NSCLC adults joined between 2017 and January 2020. Findings and limits, study-wide: Many TIL product clones were absent from baseline tumor, suggesting clonal contraction.

The immunoSEQ assay was v3. TCRdb's table, derived via immunoSEQ multiplex PCR, lists solely in-frame clones and lacks some. The table includes some 90,000 clones, under 70% detected once. This TCR was recovered from a person aged 25-80 years with non-small cell lung cancer. The material was tumor tissue, obtained at baseline. The chain employs TRBV5-4 and TRBJ2-3; D ambiguous. CDR3 protein: CASSLLADTQYF. The CDR3 DNA is TGTGCCAGCAGCCTTCTAGCAGATACGCAGTATTTT.